The clone carrying this TCR beta chain was detected only a few times. The entry originates in a study of beta chain features in type 1 diabetes. By way of CD45RO/CCR7/CD25/CD127/CD95/CD27, the CD4+ regulatory, stem cell-like memory, central memory and naive cells were sorted. Trimming took 8 bases from V and 10 from J; bases not matched to a gene: 12. Germline assignment: CDR1 ENHRY and CDR2 SYGVKD. CDR3 length: 14 amino acids. Investigators reverse transcribed all isolated RNA, so they sequenced expressed TCRB transcripts. About a million reads per sample were averaged for stem cell-like memory samples. The protocol was immunoSEQ multiplex PCR, while the TCRdb copy is restricted to in-frame clones and leaves out a portion. Seen here are some 99,000 clones, almost 40% observed once, and the top ten hold roughly 0.064%.

The material sequenced was stem cell memory CD4+ T cells from blood. The chain combines TRBV10-3 with TRBJ2-1; 9 positions match TRBD2. This clonotype was obtained from a woman between 18 and 30 years old in good health. The CDR3 DNA reads as TGTGCCATCGGGGGGGTAGCGGGAGATAGGGAGCAGTTCTTC. Translating gives CAIGGVAGDREQFF.